What follows is one TCR beta chain and its context. The antigen it recognizes is unknown. The input lacks base qualities; no much larger clone sits a single base away. The germline V gene supplies CDR1 KGHSH and CDR2 LQKENI. The CDR3 holds 16 amino acids from the cysteine to the phenylalanine. Left in the record is the CDR3 DNA by itself, 48 bases read in frame from the first base. Trimming removed 2 bases from V and 5 bases from J, leaving 18 bases between the germline ends. TCRbeta CDR3 regions were amplified from genomic DNA by means of the immunoSEQ Assay, a bias-controlled multiplex PCR. As for the original processing: The number of nucleated cells in each sample was estimated by amplification of reference gene primers within the assay. Sequence reads were collapsed and filtered to measure the absolute abundance of every unique TCRbeta CDR3 rearrangement. Productive Simpson clonality was computed per sample as the square root of Simpson's diversity index over productive rearrangements. Here the immuneACCESS table is served through TCRdb, limited to in-frame sequences with V and J called. Missing clones are a known gap in these copies; in checked studies unresolved V genes cover under half, and the rest lacks a known reason. That table gives V, J and clone size, and the DNA gave D and trimming. In this sample the table shows fewer than 10,000 clones, approximately 80% of which occur a single time. The top ten clonotypes cover about 32% of the sample.

The sample is drawn from a study of blood T cell repertoires in COVID-19 (TCRdb year 2020). A note on the overall study: Collaborator samples came from the United States, Italy and Spain and covered acute and convalescent phases of COVID-19. The repertoires were released in a freely available public database intended as a resource for research on the immune response to SARS-CoV-2. The prospective study material was composed of cDNA or gDNA derived from T cells, B-cell-depleted T cells, or PBMCs. The sample metadata nearly always contained a de-identified subject ID, COVID-19 status, age in years and sex. The samples were drawn from two sources: the first 160 participants of the ongoing ImmuneRACE study, and 950 to 1,500 subjects contributed by 6 global collaborators. HLA class I and class II types, where available, came from metadata supplied by the sample provider rather than from assay-based typing. The dataset comprised deeply sampled blood TCRbeta repertoires from subjects exposed to, actively infected with, or recovered from COVID-19. Points the paper makes about the study in general: How much clinical and demographic metadata was included differed by source and by participant, and the metadata was provided uncurated.

Collaborating institutions collected whole blood in K2EDTA tubes following their own protocols. Collaborator samples were shipped for TCRbeta analysis as frozen whole blood, isolated PBMCs, or DNA extracted from either sample type. This chain is built from TRBV18 and TRBJ1-1; 5 matching bases give a weak D call of TRBD1. The sample comprised peripheral blood. The origin of this receptor is a human donor in a cohort sampled during active COVID-19. The CDR3: CASSPRTGPRETEAFF. The sequenced DNA is TGTGCCAGCTCACCAAGAACGGGACCCCGGGAGACTGAAGCTTTCTTT.